This TCR beta chain was observed in a study of T cells in Graves' hyperthyroidism and ophthalmopathy. Notes on the study in general: The blood repertoire included most of the expanded thyroid clonotypes above 0.001. Ophthalmopathy and stable hyperthyroidism were separated by a 13 V-J model.

Orbital computed tomography, thyroid ultrasound, serum thyroxine and TRAb, and clinical symptoms together informed the diagnoses. This clonotype has only a few counts. Its matching antigen is unknown. Using RNA transcripts as the source, TCR beta CDR3 regions were amplified. In the first-round RT-PCR of the TCR CDR3, the HTBI primer set was used. TCRdb re-analysed the multiplex PCR reads in MiXCR, keeping a single row per CDR3 protein. The sample yields roughly 400,000 distinct CDR3 sequences, roughly 13% seen once. The CDR3 runs to 14 residues. The V end lost 6 bases, the J end lost 0 bases, and 11 bases lay between the germline ends. The germline gives CDR1 ENHRY, CDR2 SYGVKD.

This chain joins TRBV10-3 and TRBJ1-2; D not certain. Sequencing was done on a sample of blood. The sequence derives from a man aged 45-60 years with Graves' ophthalmopathy. CDR3 region: CAISSADTNYGYTF. The CDR3 region has the DNA TGTGCCATCAGCAGCGCGGATACTAACTATGGCTACACCTTC.